Listed below are T cell receptor beta chains from one sample, sequenced in a study of blood T cell repertoires in COVID-19. The assay was immunoSEQ multiplex PCR, and TCRdb's table has in-frame clones only and misses some. Here the sample spans 130,000 or so clones, around nine tenths being singletons. What was sequenced was peripheral blood. These receptors were obtained from a man between 45 and 60 years old with active or convalescent COVID-19. CDR3s include the opening cysteine and the closing phenylalanine or tryptophan.

j_gene | v_gene | CDR3aa
TRBJ1-6 | TRBV6-1 | CASSELFQGDNSPLHF
TRBJ2-3 | TRBV13 | CASSLDLSGRSTDTQYF
TRBJ1-6 | TRBV9 | CASSALLGTLHF
TRBJ2-1 | TRBV3-1/TRBV3-2 | CASSQGGGNEQFF
TRBJ2-7 | TRBV3-1/TRBV3-2 | CASSYGTGGGYEQYF
TRBJ1-1 | TRBV12-3/TRBV12-4 | CASSQDTEAFF
TRBJ2-3 | TRBV3-1/TRBV3-2 | CASSKRLDINTDTQYF
TRBJ1-6 | TRBV24-1 | CATSDLHILEQGAMSSYNSPLHF
TRBJ2-3 | TRBV1 | CTSSQDRDSRTDTQYF
TRBJ2-5 | TRBV24-1 | CATSDPSRGGPETQYF
TRBJ2-1 | TRBV27 | CASSLRSGGTSGLRNEQFF
TRBJ2-3 | TRBV28 | CASIRQGRSDTQYF
TRBJ1-1 | TRBV4-3 | CASSQGTANTEAFF
TRBJ2-1 | TRBV6-1 | CASSEGLAGSRSYNEQFF
TRBJ2-3 | TRBV6-1 | CASSEVRASYTDTQYF
TRBJ2-1 | TRBV27 | CASSLWAGYNEQFF
TRBJ2-7 | TRBV7-9 | CASSGRGGYSYEQYF
TRBJ2-1 | TRBV24-1 | CATSDLGTGRVNEQFF
TRBJ2-2 | TRBV30 | CAWSGLAGSGTGELFF
TRBJ1-5 | TRBV2 | CASRREGQPQHF
TRBJ2-1 | TRBV27 | CASCRLAGGLNNEQFF
TRBJ2-3 | TRBV2 | CASRAKAGSSTDTQYF